Sequencing of this TCR beta chain was carried out in a study of blood T cell repertoires in COVID-19. As for the study in general: Whether acute or convalescent, the COVID-19 samples came from the United States, Italy and Spain. In each case, the material was cDNA or gDNA derived from T cells, B-cell-depleted T cells, or PBMCs.

The V gene end was trimmed by 4 bases and the J gene end by 9 bases; junction bases not matched to a gene: 15. Germline values: CDR1 MNHEY, CDR2 SVGAGI. This CDR3 has 15 amino acids. In the authors' methods: Estimation of nucleated cell counts relied on the amplification of reference gene primers. The repertoire was sequenced with immunoSEQ multiplex PCR; TCRdb's copy has only in-frame clones and lacks some. V, J and clone size are those of that table, while D and trimming were read from the DNA. The sample has roughly 280,000 clones, around four fifths seen once. The V gene is TRBV6-5, the J gene TRBJ2-7; TRBD1 matches at 7 bases. The sequencing input was peripheral blood. This TCR was sampled from a man in his 60s with acute or convalescent COVID-19. This CDR3 reads CASSSNPDRALRQYF. The CDR3, as DNA: TGTGCCAGCAGTTCCAACCCCGACAGGGCCTTGAGGCAGTACTTC.